These 16 T cell receptor beta chains originate from one sample sequenced in a study of regulatory T cells in long-lasting Graves disease. Time point given: persistent/refractory GD, antithyroid drugs over 5 years with positive TRAb. From PBMCs, RNA was extracted and then used to make the TCR library. The authors built TCR beta libraries using iRepertoire HTBI primers and Arm-PCR of CDR3 regions. TCRdb independently ran MiXCR on the multiplex PCR reads; one entry per CDR3 protein. The sample shows around 500,000 distinct CDR3 sequences, about 20% of them seen only once. The specimen comprised peripheral blood mononuclear cells (PBMCs), sampled when the disease was refractory, from a patient treated with antithyroid drugs. Receptor source: a female donor with Graves disease.

V usage is TRBV29-1 and J usage is TRBJ1-5, with D uncertain. The CDR3 runs 12 residues. With 5 bases removed from V and 4 bases from J, the gap between germline ends came to 9 bases. CDR1 and CDR2 (germline): SQVTM, ANQGSEA. Here the CDR3 reads CSVTADNQPQHF. CDR3 nucleotide sequence: TGCAGCGTTACGGCAGATAATCAGCCCCAGCATTTT.

This clonotype was counted at least ten times. The CDR3: CSVVQGAGTEAFF. The CDR3, as DNA: TGCAGCGTTGTACAGGGGGCGGGCACTGAAGCTTTCTTT. The chain combines TRBV29-1 with TRBJ1-1; 9 positions match TRBD1. The CDR3 covers 13 residues. With 4 bases clipped from V and 4 bases from J, the junction kept 4 bases outside the gene matches. Germline assignment: CDR1 SQVTM and CDR2 ANQGSEA.

This clonotype was found once. The CDR3 is CASSCAVLNTEAFF. CDR3 nucleotides: TGTGCCAGCAGCTGCGCAGTGTTAAACACTGAAGCTTTCTTT. The J gene is TRBJ1-1, the V gene TRBV7-8; D gene ambiguous. CDR3 length: 14 amino acids. Trimming took 4 bases from V and 2 from J, leaving 11 bases between them. Germline values: CDR1 SGHVS, CDR2 FQNEAQ.

To note about this clonotype: A much larger clone differs from this one at a single base, so this may be a read error. This chain uses TRBV28 with TRBJ1-4; TRBD1 might be the D (5 bases). Germline CDR1 reads MDHEN; CDR2 reads SYDVKM. This CDR3 has 17 residues. The CDR3 is CVSTYHRQTGANEKLFF. CDR3 nucleotides: TGTGTCAGCACGTATCATCGACAGACGGGGGCTAATGAAAAACTGTTTTTT.

The chain links TRBV28 to TRBJ2-3; D is ambiguous. Germline CDR1 is MDHEN and CDR2 is SYDVKM. V shed 2 bases and J shed 1 base, with 16 bases lying between them. The CDR3 sequence is 17 residues long. CDR3 DNA sequence: TGTGCCAGCAGTTTAGAACCCCTTGCACCTCGCACAGATACGCAGTATTTT. Amino acids: CASSLEPLAPRTDTQYF.

This clonotype appeared many times. The chain has TRBV11-2 and TRBJ2-5; D uncertain. Looked up from germline, CDR1 is SGHAT and CDR2 is FQNNGV. V lost 0 bases, J lost 5 bases, and 16 bases lay in between. The CDR3 has 16 amino acids. CDR3 sequence (DNA): TGTGCCAGCAGCTTAGATGGGAAACAGCCTGTTGAGACCCAGTACTTC. Protein sequence: CASSLDGKQPVETQYF.

This clonotype was seen repeatedly, ten times or more. The J gene is TRBJ1-5, the V gene TRBV12-3 or TRBV12-4, with a weak D call TRBD1 (5 bases). The CDR3 runs 14 residues. With 5 bases removed from V and 4 bases from J, the gap between germline ends came to 12 bases. CDR3: CASSETGGNQPQHF. The CDR3 DNA reads as TGTGCCAGCAGTGAAACGGGGGGGAATCAGCCCCAGCATTTT.

The chain links TRBV6-1 to TRBJ2-1, with TRBD1 matching over 7 bases. V lost 3 bases, J lost 8 bases, and 16 bases stayed unmatched. This CDR3 is built from 17 residues. CDR1 and CDR2 (germline): MNHNS, SASEGT. CDR3 loop: CASSDVWGTVSLDEQFF. Written as DNA, the CDR3 is TGTGCCAGCAGTGACGTTTGGGGGACAGTATCCCTCGATGAGCAGTTCTTC.

This clonotype occurred a few times. The V and J genes are TRBV5-1 and TRBJ1-6; D is unresolved. CDR3 length equals 16 residues. V lost 0 bases to trimming and J lost 5 bases, with 12 bases between them. Germline CDR1 and CDR2: SGHRS and YFSETQ. CDR3 sequence reads: CASSLGSRTDNSPLHF. The CDR3 nucleotides are TGCGCCAGCAGCTTGGGGTCCCGGACTGATAATTCACCCCTCCACTTT.

Comments on this clonotype: Just one base apart from a much larger clone, this may be a read error. The CDR3 DNA sequence: TGTGCCAGCAGGGGAGCCGGGACTACTTACAATGAGCAGTTCTTC. Residues: CASRGAGTTYNEQFF. This sequence joins TRBV2 and TRBJ2-1; 7 bases are shared with TRBD2. CDR1 and CDR2 from the germline V gene are SNHLY and FYNNEI. V trimming: 6 bases; J trimming: 4 bases; junction bases outside the gene matches: 9. This CDR3 region has 15 residues.

V is TRBV6-2 or TRBV6-3 and J is TRBJ1-1, with D possibly TRBD1 on 5 matching bases. This CDR3 region has 11 residues. The V and J ends lost 0 bases and 13 bases respectively, with 9 bases between them. Germline CDR1 and CDR2: MNHEY and SVGEGT. The CDR3 DNA reads TGTGCCAGCAGTTACTCGAGGACATATTTCTTT. Translated: CASSYSRTYFF.

The V call is TRBV10-3, the J call TRBJ2-2; 7 positions match TRBD1. Trimming removed 3 bases from V and 7 bases from J; junction bases left unmatched: 8. This CDR3 is 15 amino acids long. CDR1 and CDR2 (germline): ENHRY, SYGVKD. CDR3 DNA: TGTGCCATCAGTGACTTTGGGACAGCGAGCGGGGAGCTGTTTTTT. It codes for CAISDFGTASGELFF.

Many counts were recorded for this clonotype. J is TRBJ2-5 and V is TRBV28, with TRBD1 matching 8 bases. V was clipped by 7 bases and J by 6 bases; unmatched bases: 4. The CDR3 extends over 12 amino acids. From germline, CDR1 is MDHEN and CDR2 SYDVKM. The CDR3 loop is CASKTGGQTQYF. The CDR3, as DNA: TGTGCCAGCAAAACAGGGGGGCAGACCCAGTACTTC.

This clonotype was seen only a few times. This may stem from a read error, because a much larger clone lies one nucleotide away. This chain joins TRBV28 and TRBJ2-4; D may match TRBD1 or TRBD2 (5 bases each). The CDR3 has 15 amino acids. Trimming cost V 6 bases and J 9 bases, with 21 bases left between them. Germline V gives CDR1 MDHEN, CDR2 SYDVKM. CDR3 nucleotide sequence: TGTGCCAGCAGCCCGGGACCGCATAATGGAACCATTCAGTACTTC. As protein: CASSPGPHNGTIQYF.

This clonotype was detected only a few times. In DNA form, the CDR3 reads TGTGCCAGCAGCTTTTACGGCTCTGGAAACACCATATATTTT. This codes for CASSFYGSGNTIYF. The gene calls are TRBV11-2 and TRBJ1-3; D is uncertain. The ends were cut back, 3 bases at V and 0 bases at J, with 6 bases in the middle. The CDR3 totals 14 residues. Germline-derived CDR1 and CDR2 are SGHAT and FQNNGV.

The chain carries TRBV25-1 and TRBJ2-4, with 11 bases matching TRBD1. With 3 bases clipped from V and 7 bases from J, the junction kept 14 bases outside the gene matches. The CDR3 spans 18 residues. Germline V gene lookup returns CDR1 MGHDK and CDR2 SYGVNS. This CDR3 reads CASSEKERRDRGVNIQYF. CDR3 in DNA: TGTGCCAGCAGTGAGAAGGAGCGGCGGGACAGGGGGGTGAACATTCAGTACTTC. Drawing the rest from reference TRBV25-1 and TRBJ2-4, the complete variable domain is EADIYQTPRYLVIGTGKKITLECSQTMGHDKMYWYQQDPGMELHLIHYSYGVNSTEKGDLSSESTVSRIRTEHFPLTLESARPSHTSQYLCASSEKERRDRGVNIQYFGAGTRLSVL.